This T cell receptor (beta chain) was identified in a study of CD8 T cells in Susac syndrome. Overall study results and limits: In its TCR sequencing and HLA analysis, the study acknowledged that the number of individuals was relatively small.

V was pared by 4 bases and J by 6 bases, with 14 bases between. Per germline, CDR1 SGDLS and CDR2 YYNGEE. The CDR3 spans 13 residues. It was with random hexamers that about 0.45 to 1 ug RNA was reverse transcribed. Amplification of TCR beta CDR3 by immunoSEQ multiplex PCR spanned 54 Vbeta and 13 Jbeta. Using its own MiXCR run on the immunoSEQ multiplex PCR reads, TCRdb lists one record per CDR3 protein. Of approximately 220,000 distinct CDR3 sequences in the sample, roughly nine tenths were seen once. About this clonotype: Its specificity is unknown.

The sample comprised CD8+ T cells from PBMCs. The receptor was isolated from a human donor with multiple sclerosis. V gene TRBV9 combines with J gene TRBJ2-7, with D tentatively TRBD2 (5 bases). The CDR3 sequence is CASSLYQAGEQYF. For the CDR3, the DNA is TGTGCCAGCAGCCTTTATCAGGCGGGCGAGCAGTACTTC.